The present T cell receptor (beta chain) was sequenced within a study of blood T cell repertoires in COVID-19. This CDR3 comprises 13 residues. Assay used: immunoSEQ multiplex PCR; TCRdb lists only in-frame clones, some missing. The sample lists approximately 200,000 clones, around 85% occurring once. Recovered status in Cohort 3 required two negative PCRs, clearance, or symptom resolution. The TCR sequence derives from a man in his forties who had recovered from COVID-19. The sample taken for sequencing was PBMCs or T cells enriched from blood (not recorded which). The chain links TRBV21-1 to TRBJ2-7; whether TRBD2, the table's D call, matches the DNA was not checked. TRBV21-1 is reported as a pseudogene. The CDR3 nucleotides are TGTGCCAGCAGCAAACTCGGGGCCTACGAGCAGTACTTC. Encoded protein: CASSKLGAYEQYF.